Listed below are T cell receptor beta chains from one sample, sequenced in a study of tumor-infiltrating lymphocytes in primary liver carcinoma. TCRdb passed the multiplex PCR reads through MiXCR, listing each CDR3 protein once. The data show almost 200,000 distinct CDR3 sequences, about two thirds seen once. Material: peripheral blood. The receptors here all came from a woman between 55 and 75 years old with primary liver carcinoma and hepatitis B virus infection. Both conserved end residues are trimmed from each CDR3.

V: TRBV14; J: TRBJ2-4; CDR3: ASSQTGLKNIQY
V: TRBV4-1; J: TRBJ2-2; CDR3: ASSQSRGLAGDSRELF
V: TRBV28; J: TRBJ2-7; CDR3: ASKSGLTYEQY
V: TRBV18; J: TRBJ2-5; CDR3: ASSPSVARQETQY
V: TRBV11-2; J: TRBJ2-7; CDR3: ASSPHLAGLEQY
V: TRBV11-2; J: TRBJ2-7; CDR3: TSSVYEGNYEQY
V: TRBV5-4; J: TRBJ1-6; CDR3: ASSWDRANSPLH
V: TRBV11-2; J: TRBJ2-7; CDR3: AISSTRGSYEQY
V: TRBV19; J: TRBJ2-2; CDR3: ASRDRGGANTGELF
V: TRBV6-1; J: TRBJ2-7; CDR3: ASSDPGTSGYEQY
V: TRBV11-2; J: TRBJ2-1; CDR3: ASSFGARVNNEQL
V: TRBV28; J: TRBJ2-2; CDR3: ASSLYPAKTGELF
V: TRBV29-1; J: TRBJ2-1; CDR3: SARGGLAGEDEQF
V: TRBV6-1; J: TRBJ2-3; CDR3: DSSEAVGRTDTQY